This T cell receptor beta chain emerged from a study of T cell repertoires in cytomegalovirus infection. In the study overall: Used in the study were CMV epitopes, some recently identified and HLA-C-restricted, others well-studied and HLA-B-restricted. Public TCR beta signatures were indicative of both CMV infection and a matching HLA type. General study points: Cumulative frequency of public TCR beta families picked out carriers of CMV plus the relevant HLA. Clonotypes of TCR beta that were HLA-C-restricted and CMV-specific dominated the ex vivo response.

TCRdb re-called the reads with MiXCR, one entry per CDR3 protein. The sample lists approximately 990,000 distinct CDR3 sequences, around a third seen once, with over 13% in the top ten. This clonotype was recorded only once. What it binds is not known. Germline CDR1 and CDR2: SEHNR and FQNEAQ (reference sequence). This CDR3 is 18 amino acids long. V was cut by 6 bases and J by 8 bases, with 29 bases left in between. The TCR sequence derives from a human donor in good health (CMV status not recorded). Some clones in this sample may be carry-over from other donors' samples. Sequencing used cultured CD8+ T cells from PBMCs, obtained from culture after CMV antigen stimulation. V usage is TRBV7-9 and J usage is TRBJ2-1; tentative D call: TRBD2 (6 bases). In DNA, the CDR3 is TGTGCCAGCAGTCGCACATCCGGGACTCACCTCCGGCGGTATGAGCAGTTCTTC. As protein: CASSRTSGTHLRRYEQFF.